This TCR beta chain came from a study of T cell responses to AZD1222 COVID-19 vaccine. Generated by immunoSEQ multiplex PCR, the TCRdb table keeps only in-frame clones and is missing some. This sample carries about 120,000 clones, roughly 92% of them seen once, and the ten largest clones take over 3.5%. Study results and limitations: Repertoires were obtained solely post-peak T cell response. At baseline, seropositivity was found in only a handful of AZD1222 recipients.

As regards this clone: The antigen is not known.

The CDR3 sequence is 14 residues long. The germline V gene has CDR1 ENHRY and CDR2 SYGVKD. J lost 5 bases, V lost 7 bases, and 11 bases had no gene match. This clonotype originated in an adult in good health. The V gene is TRBV10-3, the J gene TRBJ2-7; 7 bases are a match to TRBD2. The sequencing used peripheral blood, collected on day 0 of AZD1222 vaccination. The CDR3 DNA follows: TGTGCCATCAATCGTAATGGAGGGAGGGACGAGCAGTACTTC. It codes for CAINRNGGRDEQYF.